These 2 T cell receptor beta chains came from one sample sequenced in a study of blood T cell repertoires in COVID-19. The data were produced by immunoSEQ multiplex PCR, yet TCRdb's version contains in-frame clones alone and is incomplete. The table shows 100,000 to 140,000 clones, with about 93% occurring only once. Specimen: peripheral blood. The receptors were sampled from a woman aged 30 to 39 with acute or convalescent COVID-19.

The genes are TRBV6-5 and TRBJ2-1, with 8 bases lining up with TRBD2. The junction had 3 bases not matched to a gene; V was cut back by 2 bases and J by 3 bases. The CDR3 contains 15 residues. The germline V gene encodes CDR1 MNHEY and CDR2 SVGAGI. The CDR3 loop is CASSYVGGGYNEQFF. CDR3 coding DNA: TGTGCCAGCAGTTACGTCGGGGGGGGCTACAATGAGCAGTTCTTC.

This clone came up once. The chain links TRBV5-3 to TRBJ2-7, with TRBD2 matching 13 bases. TRBV5-3 is marked as an open reading frame, function uncertain. V shed 4 bases, J shed 9 bases, and the junction held 4 bases outside the gene matches. CDR3 length: 13 residues. CDR3 amino acids: CARSPGLAGTQYF. CDR3 nucleotides: TGTGCCAGAAGCCCGGGACTAGCGGGAACGCAGTACTTC.